The 15 T cell receptor beta chains given below trace back to one sample, sequenced in a study of blood T cells in healthy people across ages. The second PCR ran roughly 6 to 11 cycles with a sample-barcoded 5' primer and J-beta primers. Each CDR3 protein is one row after TCRdb ran MiXCR on the 5' RACE reads. This sample has 660,000 or so distinct CDR3 sequences, with roughly 50% found just once. Material for sequencing was blood. Receptors were obtained from a man in his 60s in good health.

The CDR3 is CASSDLGYGGANEQYF. The CDR3 DNA sequence: TGTGCCAGCAGTGACCTCGGGTACGGGGGGGCTAACGAGCAGTACTTC. The J gene is TRBJ2-7, the V gene TRBV6-6; TRBD2 aligns across 8 bases. CDR3 size: 16 residues. Germline V CDR1 and CDR2: MNHNY, SVGAGI (reference sequence). The V segment lost 5 bases and the J segment 5 bases; nucleotides outside the gene matches: 14.

J is TRBJ2-1 and V is TRBV27; TRBD1 aligns across 9 bases. This CDR3 has 16 residues. The V and J ends lost 0 bases and 10 bases, in that order; junction bases with no gene match: 10. The germline V gene encodes CDR1 MNHEY and CDR2 SMNVEV (reference sequence). DNA of the CDR3: TGTGCCAGCAGTTTATCGCCTGGGACAGGGAAAGAGGAGCAGTTCTTC. It yields the protein CASSLSPGTGKEEQFF.

This chain connects TRBV29-1 to TRBJ2-5; 15 bases line up with TRBD2. With 6 bases clipped from V and 4 bases from J, the junction kept 6 bases outside the gene matches. The germline V gene has CDR1 SQVTM and CDR2 ANQGSEA. The CDR3 contains 15 residues. The CDR3 DNA reads as TGCAGCGTGGGAGGACTAGCGGGGGGGCCAGAGACCCAGTACTTC. The encoded protein is CSVGGLAGGPETQYF. The full variable domain, its missing parts supplied by reference TRBV29-1 and TRBJ2-5, is SAVISQKPSRDICQRGTSLTIQCQVDSQVTMMFWYRQQPGQSLTLIATANQGSEATYESGFVIDKFPISRPNLTFSTLTVSNMSPEDSSIYLCSVGGLAGGPETQYFGPGTRLLVL.

Comments on this clonotype: One end of the junction does not line up with germline, which may come from a read error. This sequence joins TRBV20-1 and TRBJ2-5, with D possibly matching TRBD2 (5 bases). The V gene's germline CDR1 is DFQATT and CDR2 SNEGSKA (reference sequence). The CDR3 runs to 17 residues. The CDR3 region is CSARDLIVGVKQETQYF. CDR3 DNA sequence: TGCAGTGCCAGAGATCTAATCGTCGGGGTGAAGCAAGAGACCCAGTACTTC.

This clonotype has a single count. The V and J genes are TRBV29-1 and TRBJ1-4; possible D gene TRBD1, 6 bases. The V gene lost 7 bases and the J gene lost 2 bases, with 11 bases spanning the gap. The CDR3 is 13 amino acids. Germline lookup yields CDR1 SQVTM and CDR2 ANQGSEA. The CDR3 here is CSAGAQTNEKLFF. CDR3 nucleotides: TGCAGCGCGGGGGCGCAGACTAATGAAAAACTGTTTTTT.

The rearrangement uses TRBV2 and TRBJ1-4; D call uncertain. Germline-derived CDR1 and CDR2 are SNHLY and FYNNEI. This CDR3 has 17 amino acids. Between the trimmed V and J ends, which lost 6 bases and 3 bases, there was a span of 20 bases. The CDR3 here is CASSKVGRGSSNEKLFF. CDR3 nucleotides: TGTGCCAGCAGCAAGGTTGGGCGAGGTTCGTCTAATGAAAAACTGTTTTTT.

This clonotype was detected a few times. The chain couples TRBV29-1 to TRBJ2-5, with D possibly TRBD1 on 5 matching bases. From germline, CDR1 is SQVTM and CDR2 ANQGSEA. Trimming left V 6 bases short and J 4 bases short, with 12 bases between. The CDR3 totals 12 residues. In DNA, the CDR3 is TGCAGCGTGCAGGGATTCCGAGAGACCCAGTACTTC. It yields the protein CSVQGFRETQYF. The full variable domain, completed using reference TRBV29-1 and TRBJ2-5, is SAVISQKPSRDICQRGTSLTIQCQVDSQVTMMFWYRQQPGQSLTLIATANQGSEATYESGFVIDKFPISRPNLTFSTLTVSNMSPEDSSIYLCSVQGFRETQYFGPGTRLLVL.

In this sample, this clonotype turned up a few times. J is TRBJ2-1 and V is TRBV27; TRBD1 matches at 7 bases. Losses at the gene ends were 4 bases for V and 9 bases for J; bases not matched to a gene: 9. The CDR3 has 14 amino acids. CDR1 and CDR2 (germline): MNHEY, SMNVEV (reference sequence). CDR3 in amino acids: CASSSYRQGIEQFF. CDR3 in DNA: TGTGCCAGCAGTTCGTATAGACAGGGCATTGAGCAGTTCTTC.

V and J are TRBV6-6 and TRBJ1-4, with TRBD1 matching over 10 bases. The CDR3 length is 15 residues. Trimming cost V 0 bases and J 8 bases; bases outside gene matches: 3. Germline CDR1 MNHNY, CDR2 SVGAGI (reference sequence). The CDR3 here is CASSYSPGQGEKLFF. The DNA of the CDR3 is TGTGCCAGCAGTTACTCCCCGGGACAGGGGGAAAAACTGTTTTTT.

The J gene is TRBJ1-2, the V gene TRBV10-3; 11 nucleotides agree with TRBD1. The CDR3 runs 16 residues. Unmatched junction bases numbered 8, after V lost 6 bases and J lost 2 bases. CDR1 is ENHRY, CDR2 SYGVKD, per germline. The CDR3 DNA follows: TGTGCCATCAGGAGGGACAGGGGGGGCTCCAACTATGGCTACACCTTC. Translated, it gives CAIRRDRGGSNYGYTF.

This clonotype was found a few times. J is TRBJ1-2 and V is TRBV20-1; tentatively, D is TRBD1 (5 bases). V was clipped by 3 bases and J by 4 bases, with 12 bases between them. The CDR3 totals 13 residues. The germline V gene has CDR1 DFQATT and CDR2 SNEGSKA (reference sequence). CDR3 residues: CSASFRASYGYTF. In DNA, the CDR3 is TGCAGTGCTAGCTTCAGGGCCAGCTATGGCTACACCTTC.

The chain recombines TRBV20-1 with TRBJ1-2; no clear D. CDR1 and CDR2 from the germline V gene are DFQATT and SNEGSKA (reference sequence). The CDR3 totals 13 residues. V lost 6 bases and J lost 2, with 13 bases in between. The CDR3 loop is CSAPPLGNYGYTF. As DNA, the CDR3 is TGCAGTGCCCCTCCTCTGGGGAACTATGGCTACACCTTC.

The chain couples TRBV20-1 to TRBJ1-5; TRBD1 is a possible D gene (5 bases). The CDR3 consists of 15 residues. The V gene's germline CDR1 is DFQATT and CDR2 SNEGSKA (reference sequence). V was clipped by 6 bases and J by 2 bases, with 17 bases between them. The CDR3 is CSATIEWGGNQPQHF. The CDR3 DNA follows: TGCAGTGCCACAATTGAGTGGGGCGGCAATCAGCCCCAGCATTTT.

V and J are TRBV10-2 and TRBJ1-2; D is unclear. This CDR3 has 12 residues. V gave up 7 bases and J gave up 2 bases, with 8 bases separating them. CDR1 is WSHSY, CDR2 SAAADI, per germline. The CDR3 DNA follows: TGCGCCAGCACCCAAGAGAACTATGGCTACACCTTC. This encodes CASTQENYGYTF.

This clonotype was found once. The chain links TRBV24-1 to TRBJ2-5, with 8 bases matching TRBD1. Germline V gene data show CDR1 as KGHDR and CDR2 as SFDVKD. The CDR3 extends over 16 amino acids. The ends lost 2 bases at V and 5 bases at J; junction bases unmatched: 9. The CDR3 loop reads CATSDSNPGQAETQYF. CDR3 DNA: TGTGCCACCAGTGATTCCAATCCGGGACAGGCTGAGACCCAGTACTTC.